One and the same sample provided the 24 T cell receptor beta chains below, sequenced in a study of OX40 agonist ivuxolimab in advanced cancers. The library was obtained by the immunoSEQ multiplex PCR assay. As stored in TCRdb, this immuneACCESS dataset retains in-frame rearrangements with V and J assigned. A fraction of the clones does not appear; measured against another copy, unresolved V genes explain less than half of the discrepancy, and the remainder lacks a known reason. In this sample the table shows around 50,000 clones, roughly 81% of which occur a single time. The ten top clones hold 1% to 1.5% of the sample. The sample here was CD4+ or CD8+ T cells sorted from blood, taken in a trial of the OX40 agonist ivuxolimab. The receptors stem from an adult with an advanced solid tumor such as melanoma, head and neck, liver or kidney cancer.

V gene TRBV18 combines with J gene TRBJ2-7; D not resolved. Germline V gene sequence: CDR1 KGHSH, CDR2 LQKENI. The CDR3 has 12 amino acids. V was trimmed by 4 bases and J by 3 bases, leaving 7 bases between them. The CDR3: CASSQGNYEQYF. The CDR3 nucleotides read TGTGCCAGCTCACAGGGAAACTACGAGCAGTACTTC.

In DNA form, the CDR3 reads TGTGCCAGTAGTATAATGGCTGAGCAGTTCTTC. Amino acid sequence: CASSIMAEQFF. The V call is TRBV19, the J call TRBJ2-1; no clear D gene. Trimming removed 2 bases at V and 9 bases at J, with 5 bases between. The CDR3 runs to 11 residues. In germline, CDR1 is LNHDA, CDR2 SQIVND (reference sequence).

The V and J genes are TRBV19 and TRBJ2-5, with D tentatively TRBD1 or TRBD2 (5 bases each). The CDR3 loop spans 18 amino acids. From germline, CDR1 is LNHDA and CDR2 SQIVND (reference sequence). Trimming took 1 base from V and 0 from J, leaving 18 bases between them. This chain's CDR3 is CASSIVESSQGHQETQYF. The CDR3, as DNA: TGTGCCAGTAGTATAGTGGAGTCTTCCCAGGGACACCAAGAGACCCAGTACTTC.

The genes are TRBV5-5 and TRBJ2-5; 7 bases agree with TRBD1. CDR3 size: 14 residues. With 4 bases clipped from V and 1 base from J, the junction kept 4 bases outside the gene matches. Germline CDR1 and CDR2: SGHKS and YYEKEE (reference sequence). CDR3 amino acids: CASSPTGLQETQYF. CDR3 DNA: TGTGCCAGCAGCCCGACAGGGCTCCAAGAGACCCAGTACTTC.

The chain combines TRBV19 with TRBJ1-5; D ambiguous. The CDR3 covers 14 residues. The germline CDR1 and CDR2 sequences are LNHDA and SQIVND (reference sequence). V was clipped by 4 bases and J by 2 bases, with 9 bases between them. The DNA for the CDR3 is TGTGCCAGTAGTACCCCCCCCGGCAATCAGCCCCAGCATTTT. Protein product: CASSTPPGNQPQHF. Combining the CDR3 with reference TRBV19 and TRBJ1-5 gives the whole variable domain DGGITQSPKYLFRKEGQNVTLSCEQNLNHDAMYWYRQDPGQGLRLIYYSQIVNDFQKGDIAEGYSVSREKKESFPLTVTSAQKNPTAFYLCASSTPPGNQPQHFGDGTRLSIL.

This rearrangement joins TRBV7-2 to TRBJ2-7; weak D call: TRBD1 (6 bases). With 5 bases removed from V and 3 bases from J, the gap between germline ends came to 14 bases. The germline gives CDR1 SGHTA, CDR2 FQGNSA. The CDR3 has 14 amino acids. The CDR3 sequence is CASSHTGHFYEQYF. The DNA of the CDR3 is TGTGCCAGCAGCCATACAGGGCATTTCTACGAGCAGTACTTC.

The chain joins TRBV6-1 to TRBJ2-7; D may be TRBD1 (6 bases). V was cut by 4 bases and J by 4 bases, with 14 bases left in between. This CDR3 has 14 amino acids. Looked up from germline, CDR1 is MNHNS and CDR2 is SASEGT. The CDR3 spells CASSATGSRYEQYF. Here the CDR3 DNA reads TGTGCCAGCAGTGCCACAGGGTCAAGGTACGAGCAGTACTTC.

The gene calls are TRBV9 and TRBJ2-5; 7 positions match TRBD1. The ends lost 4 bases at V and 5 bases at J; junction bases unmatched: 5. The CDR3 sequence is 13 residues long. The germline CDR1 and CDR2 sequences are SGDLS and YYNGEE. For the CDR3, the DNA is TGTGCCAGCAGCAGACAGGGATGGGAGACCCAGTACTTC. Its protein product is CASSRQGWETQYF.

This CDR3 is CASSERRPGYGYTF. For the CDR3, the DNA is TGTGCCAGCAGTGAAAGAAGGCCGGGGTATGGCTACACCTTC. The rearrangement links TRBV6-1 to TRBJ1-2; D is unclear. CDR3 size: 14 residues. The V gene lost 2 bases and the J gene lost 5 bases, with 12 bases spanning the gap. CDR1 and CDR2 from the germline V gene are MNHNS and SASEGT.

The CDR3 loop reads CASTRGVGANTEAFF. As DNA, the CDR3 is TGTGCCAGTACCCGTGGGGTAGGGGCGAACACTGAAGCTTTCTTT. The chain recombines TRBV9 with TRBJ1-1; D perhaps matches TRBD1 (5 bases). Germline values: CDR1 SGDLS, CDR2 YYNGEE. There are 15 residues in the CDR3. Trimming cost V 8 bases and J 1 base, with 18 bases left between them.

This chain connects TRBV10-1 to TRBJ1-1; D not certain. Trimming pared 0 bases from V and 5 bases from J, leaving 7 bases between. The germline gives CDR1 WNHNN, CDR2 SYGVQD (reference sequence). This CDR3 comprises 13 residues. CDR3 region: CASSESRATEAFF. The CDR3 coding sequence is TGCGCCAGCAGTGAGTCGCGGGCTACTGAAGCTTTCTTT.

The rearrangement links TRBV5-4 to TRBJ2-5; D uncertain. V dropped 4 bases and J dropped 0 bases, with 10 bases sitting between them. This CDR3 is 14 amino acids long. In germline, CDR1 is SGHNT, CDR2 YYREEE (reference sequence). Here the CDR3 DNA reads TGTGCCAGCAGCCAGCTAAGCCACCAAGAGACCCAGTACTTC. This translates into CASSQLSHQETQYF.

The chain combines TRBV11-2 with TRBJ2-7; perhaps TRBD2 as D (5 bases). The CDR3 loop spans 15 amino acids. Per the germline V gene, CDR1 is SGHAT and CDR2 is FQNNGV. The V and J ends lost 1 base and 2 bases respectively, with 12 bases between them. The CDR3, as DNA: TGTGCCAGCAGCTTAGCGCGAGGGTTCGCCTACGAGCAGTACTTC. It translates to CASSLARGFAYEQYF.

This clone was seen a handful of times. The chain recombines TRBV9 with TRBJ1-5; D unclear. CDR3 size: 15 residues. Trimming removed 4 bases at V and 6 bases at J, with 17 bases between. In germline, CDR1 is SGDLS, CDR2 YYNGEE. The CDR3 DNA sequence: TGTGCCAGCAGCCCATCGGAGGGATTCGGTCAGCCCCAGCATTTT. Translation: CASSPSEGFGQPQHF.

The chain combines TRBV6-1 with TRBJ2-3; D unclear. Germline V gene sequence: CDR1 MNHNS, CDR2 SASEGT. V was clipped by 8 bases and J by 6 bases, with 12 bases between them. CDR3 size: 12 residues. The CDR3 DNA sequence: TGTGCCAGCGAATCCGTCACGGATACGCAGTATTTT. This gives the protein CASESVTDTQYF.

This sequence joins TRBV15 and TRBJ1-4, with no clear D. Germline V CDR1 and CDR2: LNHNV, YYDKDF (reference sequence). The CDR3 loop spans 16 amino acids. Between the trimmed V and J ends, which lost 5 bases and 0 bases, there was a span of 13 bases. The CDR3 coding sequence is TGTGCCACCAGCGAAACCGCCTCGGCAACTAATGAAAAACTGTTTTTT. This translates into CATSETASATNEKLFF.

The chain has TRBV6-1 and TRBJ1-1, with unresolved D. CDR3 size: 12 residues. The germline V and J ends were trimmed by 5 bases and 6 bases, with 10 bases remaining between them. Germline CDR1 reads MNHNS; CDR2 reads SASEGT. For the CDR3, the DNA is TGTGCCAGCAGTACTGCTCGGCCTGAAGCTTTCTTT. Its protein is CASSTARPEAFF.

The chain uses TRBV5-4 and TRBJ1-4, with D hard to call. Germline-derived CDR1 and CDR2 are SGHNT and YYREEE (reference sequence). The CDR3 spans 16 residues. V was trimmed by 2 bases and J by 0 bases, leaving 11 bases between them. The CDR3 bases are TGTGCCAGCAGCTTCGAGGGATTTGCAACTAATGAAAAACTGTTTTTT. Protein sequence: CASSFEGFATNEKLFF. Based on the CDR3 plus reference TRBV5-4 and TRBJ1-4, the full variable domain is ETGVTQSPTHLIKTRGQQVTLRCSSQSGHNTVSWYQQALGQGPQFIFQYYREEENGRGNFPPRFSGLQFPNYSSELNVNALELDDSALYLCASSFEGFATNEKLFFGSGTQLSVL.

The rearrangement uses TRBV19 and TRBJ1-2, with 7 positions matching TRBD1. The ends lost 6 bases at V and 3 bases at J; junction bases unmatched: 7. The CDR3 totals 14 residues. CDR1 and CDR2 from the germline V gene are LNHDA and SQIVND (reference sequence). The DNA for the CDR3 is TGTGCCAGTAGCCCACCCGGGACAGACTATGGCTACACCTTC. Protein: CASSPPGTDYGYTF.

The V call is TRBV7-8, the J call TRBJ2-5, with 8 bases lining up with TRBD1. The CDR3 extends over 17 amino acids. V shed 6 bases, J shed 8 bases, and the junction held 20 bases outside the gene matches. CDR1 and CDR2 (germline): SGHVS, FQNEAQ. The CDR3 bases are TGTGCCAGCAGTAACCCCCGGGCGGGACAGGTCAAGAGAACCCAGTACTTC. As protein: CASSNPRAGQVKRTQYF.

This chain uses TRBV5-1 with TRBJ1-4; weak D call: TRBD1 (6 bases). Trimming stripped 5 bases from V and 4 bases from J, with 15 bases between. The CDR3 is 15 residues long. Germline values: CDR1 SGHRS, CDR2 YFSETQ. CDR3 loop: CASRTSGGSNEKLFF. CDR3 bases: TGCGCCAGCAGGACCTCCGGGGGCAGTAATGAAAAACTGTTTTTT.

The chain employs TRBV18 and TRBJ2-7; D ambiguous. Between the trimmed V and J ends, which lost 1 base and 0 bases, there was a span of 4 bases. Germline V CDR1 and CDR2: KGHSH, LQKENI. The CDR3 is 13 residues long. The CDR3 DNA follows: TGTGCCAGCTCACCACTAGCCTCCTACGAGCAGTACTTC. Its protein is CASSPLASYEQYF.

The chain joins TRBV20-1 to TRBJ2-2; D not certain. The V gene's germline CDR1 is DFQATT and CDR2 SNEGSKA (reference sequence). The CDR3 has 11 amino acids. Trimming shortened V by 2 bases and J by 6 bases, and 4 bases separated the two germline ends. The CDR3 loop reads CSARRSGELFF. DNA of the CDR3: TGCAGTGCTAGACGGTCCGGGGAGCTGTTTTTT.

CDR3 in DNA: TGTGCCAGCAGTGAATTTGCAGAAGGGAGGTCGGAGTATTTT. Translation gives CASSEFAEGRSEYF. The chain has TRBV25-1 and TRBJ2-3, with a possible D match to TRBD2 (6 bases). Trimming stripped 1 base from V and 13 bases from J, with 18 bases between. Germline V gives CDR1 MGHDK, CDR2 SYGVNS. The CDR3 loop spans 14 amino acids.